This T cell receptor beta chain was retrieved from a study of CXCR3-negative and CXCR3-positive naive CD8 T cells. The study, taken as a whole, reports: Fresh PBMCs went into most assays, and CXCR3 expression partly declined after cryopreservation. Memory, not naive, CXCR3-negative and CXCR3-positive cells differed in TRBV-TRBJ usage.

The CDR3 has 15 residues. Per the germline V gene, CDR1 is MRHNA and CDR2 is SNTAGT. cDNA libraries for TRB were generated by 5' RACE incorporating UMI labels. TCRdb re-called the 5' RACE reads and catalogs CDR3 proteins one per entry, DNA excluded. This sample lists approximately 70,000 distinct CDR3 sequences; its ten largest clones have approximately 1.5%. Comments on this clonotype: Antigen specificity is unknown.

The receptor's source is a human donor in good health. Some clones in this sample may be carry-over from other donors' samples. The V and J genes are TRBV6-4 and TRBJ2-2; lacking DNA, the TRBD1 call made by TCRdb goes unchecked. Sequenced: naive CXCR3- CD8+ T cells from blood. The subset here: CD45RO-CCR7+CD27+CD95- naive CD8+ T cells lacking CXCR3 (TNR3-). The CDR3: CASSAKGLDTGELFF.